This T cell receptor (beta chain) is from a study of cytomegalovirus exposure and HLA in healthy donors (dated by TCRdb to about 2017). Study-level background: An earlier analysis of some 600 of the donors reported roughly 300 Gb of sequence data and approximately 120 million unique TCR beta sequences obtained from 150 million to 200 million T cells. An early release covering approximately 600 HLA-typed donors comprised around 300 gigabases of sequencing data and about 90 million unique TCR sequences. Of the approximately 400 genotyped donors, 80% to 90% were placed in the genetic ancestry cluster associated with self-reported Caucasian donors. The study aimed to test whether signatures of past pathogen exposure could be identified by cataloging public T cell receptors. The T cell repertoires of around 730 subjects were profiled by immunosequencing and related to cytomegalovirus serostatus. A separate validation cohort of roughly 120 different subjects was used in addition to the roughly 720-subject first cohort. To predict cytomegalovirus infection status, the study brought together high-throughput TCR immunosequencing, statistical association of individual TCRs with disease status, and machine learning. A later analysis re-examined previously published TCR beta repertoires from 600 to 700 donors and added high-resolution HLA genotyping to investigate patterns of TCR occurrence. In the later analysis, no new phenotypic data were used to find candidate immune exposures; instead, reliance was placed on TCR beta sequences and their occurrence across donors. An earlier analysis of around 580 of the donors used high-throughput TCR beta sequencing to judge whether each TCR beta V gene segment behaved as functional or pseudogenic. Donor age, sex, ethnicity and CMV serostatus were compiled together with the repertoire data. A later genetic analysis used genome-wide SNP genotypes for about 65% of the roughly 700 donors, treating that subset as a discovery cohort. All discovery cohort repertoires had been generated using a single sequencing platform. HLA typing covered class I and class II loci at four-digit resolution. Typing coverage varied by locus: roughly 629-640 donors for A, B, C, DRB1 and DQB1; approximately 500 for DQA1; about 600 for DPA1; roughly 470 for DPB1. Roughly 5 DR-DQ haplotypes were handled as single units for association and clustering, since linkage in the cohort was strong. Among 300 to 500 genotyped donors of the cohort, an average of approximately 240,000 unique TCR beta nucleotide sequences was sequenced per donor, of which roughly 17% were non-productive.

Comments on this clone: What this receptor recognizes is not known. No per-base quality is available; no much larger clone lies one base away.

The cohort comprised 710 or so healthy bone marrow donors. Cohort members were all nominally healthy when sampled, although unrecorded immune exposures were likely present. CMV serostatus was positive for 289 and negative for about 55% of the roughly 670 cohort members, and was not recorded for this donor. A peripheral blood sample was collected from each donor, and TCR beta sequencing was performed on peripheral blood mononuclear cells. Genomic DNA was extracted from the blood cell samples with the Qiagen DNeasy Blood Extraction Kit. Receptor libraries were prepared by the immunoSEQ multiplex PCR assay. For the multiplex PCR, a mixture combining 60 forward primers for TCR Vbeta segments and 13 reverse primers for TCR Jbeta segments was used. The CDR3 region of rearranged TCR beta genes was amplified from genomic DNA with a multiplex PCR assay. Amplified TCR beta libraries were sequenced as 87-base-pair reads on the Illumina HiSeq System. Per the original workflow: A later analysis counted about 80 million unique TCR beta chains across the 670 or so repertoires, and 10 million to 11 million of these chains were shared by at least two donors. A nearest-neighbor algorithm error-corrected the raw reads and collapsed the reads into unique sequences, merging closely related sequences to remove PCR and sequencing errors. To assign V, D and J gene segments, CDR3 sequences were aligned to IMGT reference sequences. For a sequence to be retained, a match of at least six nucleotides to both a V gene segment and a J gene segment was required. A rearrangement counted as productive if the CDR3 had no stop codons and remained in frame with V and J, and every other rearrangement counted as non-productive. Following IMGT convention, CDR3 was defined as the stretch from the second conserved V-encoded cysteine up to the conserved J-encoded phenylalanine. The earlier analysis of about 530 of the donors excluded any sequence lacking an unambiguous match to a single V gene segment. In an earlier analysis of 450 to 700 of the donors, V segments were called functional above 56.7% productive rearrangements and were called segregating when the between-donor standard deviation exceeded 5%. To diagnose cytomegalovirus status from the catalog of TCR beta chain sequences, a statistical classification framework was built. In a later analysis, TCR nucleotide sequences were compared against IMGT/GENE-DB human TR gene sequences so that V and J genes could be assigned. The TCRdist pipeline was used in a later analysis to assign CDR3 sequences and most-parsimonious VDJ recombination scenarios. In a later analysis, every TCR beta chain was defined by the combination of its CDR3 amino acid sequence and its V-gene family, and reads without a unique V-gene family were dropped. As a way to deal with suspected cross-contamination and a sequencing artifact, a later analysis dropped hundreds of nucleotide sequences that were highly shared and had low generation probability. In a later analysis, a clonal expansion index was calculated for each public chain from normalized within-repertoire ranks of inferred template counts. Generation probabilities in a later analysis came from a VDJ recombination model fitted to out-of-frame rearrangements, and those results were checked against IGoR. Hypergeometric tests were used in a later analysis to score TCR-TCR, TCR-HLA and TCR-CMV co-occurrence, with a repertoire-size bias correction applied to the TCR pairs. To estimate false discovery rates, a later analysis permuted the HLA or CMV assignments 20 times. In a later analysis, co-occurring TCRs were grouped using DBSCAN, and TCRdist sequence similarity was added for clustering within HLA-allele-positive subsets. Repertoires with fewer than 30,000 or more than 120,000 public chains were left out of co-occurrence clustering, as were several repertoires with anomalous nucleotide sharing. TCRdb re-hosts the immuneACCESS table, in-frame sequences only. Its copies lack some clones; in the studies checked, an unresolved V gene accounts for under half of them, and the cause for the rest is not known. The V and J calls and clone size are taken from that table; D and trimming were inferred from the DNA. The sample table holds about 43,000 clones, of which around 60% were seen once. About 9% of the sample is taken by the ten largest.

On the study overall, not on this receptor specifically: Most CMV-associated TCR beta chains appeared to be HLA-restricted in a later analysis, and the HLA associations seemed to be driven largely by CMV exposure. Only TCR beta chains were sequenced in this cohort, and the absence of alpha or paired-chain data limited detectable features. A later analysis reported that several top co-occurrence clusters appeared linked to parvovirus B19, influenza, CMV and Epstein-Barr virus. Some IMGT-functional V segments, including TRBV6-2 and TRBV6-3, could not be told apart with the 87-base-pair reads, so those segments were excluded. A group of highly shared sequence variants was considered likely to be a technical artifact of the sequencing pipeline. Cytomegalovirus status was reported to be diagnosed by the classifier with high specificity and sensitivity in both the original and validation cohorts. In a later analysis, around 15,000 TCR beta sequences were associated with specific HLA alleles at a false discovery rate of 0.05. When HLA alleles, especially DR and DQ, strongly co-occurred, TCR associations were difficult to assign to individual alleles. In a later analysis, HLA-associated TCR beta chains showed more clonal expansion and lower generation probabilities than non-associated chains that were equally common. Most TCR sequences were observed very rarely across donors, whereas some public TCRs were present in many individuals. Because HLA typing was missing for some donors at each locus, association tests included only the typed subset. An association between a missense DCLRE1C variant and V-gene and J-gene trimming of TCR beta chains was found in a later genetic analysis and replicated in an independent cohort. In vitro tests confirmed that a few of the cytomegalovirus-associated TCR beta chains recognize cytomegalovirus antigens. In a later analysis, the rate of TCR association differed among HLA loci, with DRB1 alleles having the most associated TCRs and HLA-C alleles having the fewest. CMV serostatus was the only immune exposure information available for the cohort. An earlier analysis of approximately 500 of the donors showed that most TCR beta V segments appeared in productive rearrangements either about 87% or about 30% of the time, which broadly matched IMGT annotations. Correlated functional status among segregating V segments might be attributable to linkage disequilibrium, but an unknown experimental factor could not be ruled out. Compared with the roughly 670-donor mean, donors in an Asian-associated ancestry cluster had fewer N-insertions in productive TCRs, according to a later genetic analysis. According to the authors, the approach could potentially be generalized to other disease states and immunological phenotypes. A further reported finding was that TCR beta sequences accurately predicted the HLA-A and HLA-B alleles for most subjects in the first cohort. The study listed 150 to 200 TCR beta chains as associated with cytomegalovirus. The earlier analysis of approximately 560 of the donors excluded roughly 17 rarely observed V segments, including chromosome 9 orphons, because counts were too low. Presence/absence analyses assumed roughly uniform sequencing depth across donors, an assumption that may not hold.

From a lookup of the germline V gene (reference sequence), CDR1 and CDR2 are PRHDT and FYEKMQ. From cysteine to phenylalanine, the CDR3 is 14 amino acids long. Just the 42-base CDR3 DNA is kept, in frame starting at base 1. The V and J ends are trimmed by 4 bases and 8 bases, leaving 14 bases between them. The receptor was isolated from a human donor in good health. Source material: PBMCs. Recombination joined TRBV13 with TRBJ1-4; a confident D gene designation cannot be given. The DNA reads TGTGCCAGCAGCTCGACAAGAGGGTTCGAAAAACTGTTTTTT. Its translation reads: CASSSTRGFEKLFF.